Below, 18 T cell receptor beta chains from the same sample are listed, as sequenced in a study of blood T cells in healthy people across ages. Combining a sample-barcoded 5' primer with a J-beta primer mix, a second PCR ran for about 6 to 11 cycles. TCRdb fed the 5' RACE reads into MiXCR, producing one record per CDR3 protein. There are about 620,000 distinct CDR3 sequences in the sample; about 51% occur only once, and 13% lies in the top ten. The sequencing input was blood. These receptors all stem from a woman older than 75 in good health.

The chain employs TRBV5-1 and TRBJ1-5, with TRBD1 matching over 12 bases. V lost 0 bases to trimming and J lost 2 bases; unmatched junction nucleotides: 6. The CDR3 has 18 residues. Germline-derived CDR1 and CDR2 are SGHRS and YFSETQ. DNA of the CDR3: TGCGCCAGCAGCTTGGAGGGGACAGGGGGCACCGGCAATCAGCCCCAGCATTTT. Protein sequence: CASSLEGTGGTGNQPQHF.

This clonotype showed up just once. It may be a read error: a sequence one base away is much more abundant. J is TRBJ2-7 and V is TRBV2; 7 nucleotides line up with TRBD1. Germline V gene sequence: CDR1 SNHLY, CDR2 FYNNEI. The CDR3 contains 14 residues. The CDR3 is CASTATGMIYGQYF. As DNA, the CDR3 is TGTGCCAGCACCGCGACAGGGATGATCTACGGGCAGTACTTC.

As to this clonotype: One end of the junction is discordant with germline, which a read error may explain. The chain combines TRBV28 with TRBJ2-7; no definite D call. CDR1 is MDHEN and CDR2 is SYDVKM in the germline V gene. There are 13 residues in the CDR3. This CDR3 is CASRPPDAYERYF. The CDR3 DNA is TGTGCCAGCAGACCACCCGACGCCTACGAGCGGTACTTC.

CDR3 sequence: CASALRIGTEAFF. CDR3 nucleotide sequence: TGTGCCAGCGCGTTGCGGATCGGAACTGAAGCTTTCTTT. The chain joins TRBV27 to TRBJ1-1; D unclear. Germline V gene sequence: CDR1 MNHEY, CDR2 SMNVEV (reference sequence). V was shortened by 8 bases and J by 5 bases, with 15 bases between the two germline ends. This CDR3 comprises 13 residues.

This clonotype was seen ten or more times. DNA of the CDR3: TGTGCCAGCAGCAGCACCGGGGCTGACGAGCAGTACTTC. This gives the protein CASSSTGADEQYF. The V and J genes are TRBV12-3 or TRBV12-4 and TRBJ2-7; D may match TRBD1 or TRBD2 (5 bases each). V shed 6 bases and J shed 5 bases, with 14 bases lying between them. The CDR3 is 13 amino acids.

This clonotype was recorded at least ten times. The V and J genes are TRBV6-1 and TRBJ2-7; no reliable D call. V was cut by 8 bases and J by 5 bases, with 13 bases left in between. Germline V CDR1 and CDR2: MNHNS, SASEGT. This CDR3 is built from 12 residues. CDR3 sequence: CASRLTLDEQYF. DNA for the CDR3: TGTGCCAGCCGCCTGACGCTTGACGAGCAGTACTTC.

This clonotype came up a few times. The rearrangement links TRBV9 to TRBJ2-1; 10 bases line up with TRBD2. The trim removed 3 bases at V and 5 bases at J, leaving 5 bases unmatched. CDR3 length equals 15 residues. The germline V gene encodes CDR1 SGDLS and CDR2 YYNGEE. The CDR3: CASSERTSGNNEQFF. The CDR3 DNA sequence: TGTGCCAGCAGCGAGCGGACTAGCGGAAACAATGAGCAGTTCTTC. The whole variable domain, filled in from reference TRBV9 and TRBJ2-1, reads DSGVTQTPKHLITATGQRVTLRCSPRSGDLSVYWYQQSLDQGLQFLIQYYNGEERAKGNILERFSAQQFPDLHSELNLSSLELGDSALYFCASSERTSGNNEQFFGPGTRLTVL.

The chain recombines TRBV5-1 with TRBJ2-3, with D hard to call. Germline-derived CDR1 and CDR2 are SGHRS and YFSETQ. The CDR3 loop spans 16 amino acids. Trimming removed 0 bases at V and 2 bases at J, with 13 bases between. The chain's CDR3 is CASSLESSRTTDTQYF. CDR3 DNA sequence: TGCGCCAGCAGCTTGGAGTCGAGCAGAACCACAGATACGCAGTATTTT.

The chain uses TRBV11-2 and TRBJ2-5; TRBD2 matches 9 bases. Losses at the gene ends were 5 bases for V and 5 bases for J; bases not matched to a gene: 9. Germline V gene lookup returns CDR1 SGHAT and CDR2 FQNNGV. CDR3 length: 15 amino acids. DNA for the CDR3: TGTGCCAGCAGCACCGGACTAGCGACGTCGGAGACCCAGTACTTC. The encoded protein is CASSTGLATSETQYF.

The chain links TRBV12-3 or TRBV12-4 to TRBJ1-2; 7 nucleotides line up with TRBD1. The CDR3 runs to 14 residues. Trimming removed 7 bases from V and 4 bases from J; junction bases left unmatched: 9. DNA of the CDR3: TGTGCCAGCACCAATCTGGGGGACAGCTATGGCTACACCTTC. Its protein product is CASTNLGDSYGYTF.

A single count supports this clonotype. The V gene is TRBV6-2 or TRBV6-3, the J gene TRBJ1-5; 7 bases are a match to TRBD1. The CDR3 totals 17 residues. With 0 bases clipped from V and 8 bases from J, the junction kept 13 bases outside the gene matches. Germline values: CDR1 MNHEY, CDR2 SVGEGT. This CDR3 is CASSYSARTGVEEPQHF. The CDR3 nucleotides read TGTGCCAGCAGTTACTCAGCCAGGACAGGAGTCGAAGAGCCCCAGCATTTT.

CDR3 in amino acids: CASSEVQLITEAFF. CDR3 sequence (DNA): TGTGCCAGCAGTGAGGTACAGTTGATCACTGAAGCTTTCTTT. The chain carries TRBV2 and TRBJ1-1, with unresolved D. The CDR3 is 14 residues long. The V gene's germline CDR1 is SNHLY and CDR2 FYNNEI. With 3 bases removed from V and 4 bases from J, the gap between germline ends came to 12 bases.

The chain recombines TRBV7-2 with TRBJ2-3; 9 bases agree with TRBD2. V lost 5 bases to trimming and J lost 5 bases; unmatched junction nucleotides: 11. Germline V gene lookup returns CDR1 SGHTA and CDR2 FQGNSA. The CDR3 has 16 amino acids. For the CDR3, the DNA is TGTGCCAGCAGCCCCATGGATAGCGGGGGAGAAGATACGCAGTATTTT. This sequence encodes CASSPMDSGGEDTQYF.

The table lists this clonotype with many counts. The V gene is TRBV9, the J gene TRBJ2-3; D gene unclear. The CDR3 contains 13 residues. V dropped 3 bases and J dropped 5 bases, with 10 bases sitting between them. Germline assignment: CDR1 SGDLS and CDR2 YYNGEE. The CDR3 here is CASSEAQLDTQYF. In DNA, the CDR3 is TGTGCCAGCAGCGAGGCCCAATTAGATACGCAGTATTTT.

This clonotype was seen a handful of times. This chain uses TRBV20-1 with TRBJ2-4, with 7 bases matching TRBD2. The germline gives CDR1 DFQATT, CDR2 SNEGSKA (reference sequence). The V gene end was trimmed by 6 bases and the J gene end by 2 bases; junction bases not matched to a gene: 10. The CDR3 totals 15 residues. CDR3 in amino acids: CSATGGGETKNIQYF. In DNA, the CDR3 is TGCAGTGCCACTGGGGGAGGGGAAACCAAAAACATTCAGTACTTC.

This chain joins TRBV20-1 and TRBJ2-4; D may be TRBD1 (6 bases). Near its end, the DNA agrees better with TRBJ2-7, so the J call may be wrong. The CDR3 loop spans 15 amino acids. CDR1 is DFQATT and CDR2 is SNEGSKA in the germline V gene (reference sequence). The CDR3 DNA is TGCAGTGCTAGGGGCCAGGGGAGTCCCCGGCACGAGCAGTACTTC. It specifies CSARGQGSPRHEQYF.

The chain is built from TRBV20-1 and TRBJ1-1; D is uncertain. Germline CDR1 and CDR2: DFQATT and SNEGSKA (reference sequence). The CDR3 runs to 16 residues. Trimming removed 3 bases at V and 2 bases at J, with 19 bases between. DNA for the CDR3: TGCAGTGCTAGTTGGGGAACCGCGGGATTAAACACTGAAGCTTTCTTT. Translation gives CSASWGTAGLNTEAFF.

The chain uses TRBV29-1 and TRBJ2-1; the match to TRBD1 covers 11 bases. The CDR3 is 13 residues long. CDR1 is SQVTM, CDR2 ANQGSEA, per germline. DNA of the CDR3: TGCGGCGGGTGGGACAGGGGGTACAATGAGCAGTTCTTC. Translated: CGGWDRGYNEQFF.